This T cell receptor (beta chain) was sequenced during a study of CXCR3-negative and CXCR3-positive naive CD8 T cells (dated by TCRdb to 2018 to 2020). Regarding the research as a whole: In total, about 135 million TRB reads were obtained, corresponding to roughly 1.5 +/- 0.3 million reads per library. Diversity and physicochemical repertoire analyses covered around 10 donors pooled from two independent experiments. Naive subsets from about five donors and memory cells from 3 donors were included in the TRBV-TRBJ cluster analysis.

Overall study results and their limits: TRBV-TRBJ usage was similar between naive CXCR3-negative and CXCR3-positive cells from the same donor, while memory cells showed distinct patterns. Surface CD5, linked to self-reactivity in mice, was comparable between naive subsets; TCR interaction strength was therefore also inferred from TRB CDR3 physicochemical properties. CXCR3 expression partially decreased after cryopreservation, so most assays used freshly isolated PBMCs. Compared with CXCR3-negative naive cells, CXCR3-positive naive cells had TRB CDR3s with higher hydrophobicity (lower Kidera factor 4), lower energy, and higher strength and volume indices. Repertoire diversity was comparably high in both naive subsets but much lower in memory CD8+ T cells.

For every CD8+ T cell subset, over 250,000 cells were flow-sorted straight into RLT lysis buffer, and each subset was sorted in triplicate. To exclude memory contaminants, naive CD8+ T cells were stringently defined as CD45RO-CCR7+CD27+CD95-. Using standard density gradient centrifugation, peripheral blood mononuclear cells were isolated from buffy coats. Naive CXCR3-negative and CXCR3-positive CD8+ T cells were flow-sorted using a FACSAria III. Total RNA was extracted from sorted cells with an RNeasy Mini Kit. For this clonotype: It has no known antigen specificity.

TCRdb lists the instrument as NextSeq 550. The Human TCR Profiling Kit (MiLaboratory) was used to make UMI-labeled 5' RACE TRB cDNA libraries. cDNA synthesis used the entire amount of extracted RNA, and PCR amplification then used the entire amount of cDNA produced. Libraries were prepared in parallel with an identical number of PCR cycles. Per the original workflow: With a minimum of two reads required per UMI, MIGEC and MiXCR pulled out about 53,000 +/- 10,000 unique UMI-labeled TRB cDNA molecules from each library. Each library averaged approximately 40,000 +/- 10,000 functional in-frame TRB CDR3 nucleotide clonotypes without stop codons. After downsampling to 5000 UMI-labeled TRB molecules per sample, diversity metrics, including normalized Shannon-Wiener and Chao1, were computed in VDJtools. For the central five CDR3 residues, VDJtools calculated physicochemical properties weighted by clonotype size, namely interaction energy, strength, volume and Kidera factor 4. Following TCRdb reprocessing, every CDR3 protein sequence forms one entry, and DNA is not provided. For this entry, the V and J calls and clone size follow TCRdb and not the study's own pipeline. The sample table records about 41,000 distinct CDR3 sequences. The top ten clones comprise 1.5% to 2% of the sample.

From the germline V gene, CDR1 is SQVTM and CDR2 is ANQGSEA. From the cysteine through the phenylalanine, the CDR3 covers 12 amino acids. The record lacks a DNA sequence. The TCR sequence derives from a human donor in good health. Some clones in this sample may be carry-over from other donors' samples. Sequences were obtained from naive CXCR3- CD8+ T cells from blood. The cell subset or site label, read with the paper, signifies: CD45RO-CCR7+CD27+CD95- naive CD8+ T cells lacking CXCR3 (TNR3-). The V gene is TRBV29-1 and the J gene is TRBJ2-2. This receptor carries the CDR3 CSVERVTGELFF.